Listed below are T cell receptor beta chains from one sample, sequenced in a study of T cell changes during pregnancy in multiple sclerosis. Assay used: immunoSEQ multiplex PCR; TCRdb lists only in-frame clones, some missing. The sample lists about 40,000 clones, 90% occurring once. The sample was CD4+ T cells from peripheral blood mononuclear cells, taken in the third trimester of pregnancy. Receptors were obtained from a female donor with multiple sclerosis, enrolled in a pregnancy study. The CDR3 runs from the conserved cysteine through the conserved F or W. The order of the fields is J gene, D gene, V gene, clone size, CDR3 DNA, CDR3 protein. The D gene is left open where the match is weak. Expanded clones get a size class; other rows say once, few or many, or leave the size out.

j_gene: TRBJ2-1
d_gene: -
v_gene: TRBV4-1
abundance: -
CDR3nt: TGCGCCAGCAGCCTCGTACCTAGCGCCCTTAGCGATGAGCAGTTCTTC
CDR3aa: CASSLVPSALSDEQFF

j_gene: TRBJ2-7
d_gene: -
v_gene: TRBV5-1
abundance: -
CDR3nt: TGCGCCAGCAGCACGGACTACTCCTACGAGCAGTACTTC
CDR3aa: CASSTDYSYEQYF

j_gene: TRBJ2-1
d_gene: TRBD2
v_gene: TRBV19
abundance: few
CDR3nt: TGTGCCAGTAGTATTTATGGGACTAGCGGGAGTGATGAGCAGTTCTTC
CDR3aa: CASSIYGTSGSDEQFF

j_gene: TRBJ2-3
d_gene: TRBD1
v_gene: TRBV19
abundance: few
CDR3nt: TGTGCCAGTCGGGACAGGGCGTACACGGATACGCAGTATTTT
CDR3aa: CASRDRAYTDTQYF

j_gene: TRBJ2-1
d_gene: TRBD2
v_gene: TRBV27
abundance: few
CDR3nt: TGTGCCAGCAGCTTGACTAGCGGGAGGGCTTGGAGCAATGAGCAGTTCTTC
CDR3aa: CASSLTSGRAWSNEQFF

j_gene: TRBJ2-5
d_gene: TRBD2
v_gene: TRBV18
abundance: -
CDR3nt: TGTGCCAGCTCACCTAGCGGGAGAGGGAGCCAAGAGACCCAGTACTTC
CDR3aa: CASSPSGRGSQETQYF

j_gene: TRBJ2-1
d_gene: -
v_gene: TRBV2
abundance: -
CDR3nt: TGTGCCAGCAGTGTACAGGGCATGAATGAGCAGTTCTTC
CDR3aa: CASSVQGMNEQFF

j_gene: TRBJ2-5
d_gene: -
v_gene: TRBV2
abundance: -
CDR3nt: TGTGCCAGCAGCCCCACACAGGAGACCCAGTACTTC
CDR3aa: CASSPTQETQYF

j_gene: TRBJ2-1
d_gene: TRBD1
v_gene: TRBV19
abundance: once
CDR3nt: TGTGCCAGTAGTATATTGGGACAGCGCAATGAGCAGTTCTTC
CDR3aa: CASSILGQRNEQFF

j_gene: TRBJ2-1
d_gene: TRBD2
v_gene: TRBV9
abundance: few
CDR3nt: TGTGCCAGCAGCGTAGCTTCTTATAGTGCTAGCGGTCCCTGGAGACGGAGGGGCAATGAGCAGTTCTTC
CDR3aa: CASSVASYSASGPWRRRGNEQFF

j_gene: TRBJ2-3
d_gene: TRBD2
v_gene: TRBV7-9
abundance: once
CDR3nt: TGTGCCAGCAGCTTACCGTTGATGCGGGAGAGCACAGATACGCAGTATTTT
CDR3aa: CASSLPLMRESTDTQYF

j_gene: TRBJ2-2
d_gene: TRBD2
v_gene: TRBV11-2
abundance: -
CDR3nt: TGTGCCAGCAGCTTCGGGAGGGAGAACACCGGGGAGCTGTTTTTT
CDR3aa: CASSFGRENTGELFF

j_gene: TRBJ1-2
d_gene: -
v_gene: TRBV6-1
abundance: -
CDR3nt: TGTGCCAGCAGTGAATGGCGGACTCTTTCCTCTTATGGCTACACCTTC
CDR3aa: CASSEWRTLSSYGYTF

j_gene: TRBJ2-7
d_gene: TRBD1
v_gene: TRBV2
abundance: few
CDR3nt: TGTGCCAGCAAGAGGACAGGATACTACGAGCAGTACTTC
CDR3aa: CASKRTGYYEQYF

j_gene: TRBJ2-2
d_gene: -
v_gene: TRBV19
abundance: -
CDR3nt: TGTGCCAGTATCCCCCCGGGAGTTATCACCGGGGAGCTGTTTTTT
CDR3aa: CASIPPGVITGELFF

j_gene: TRBJ1-1
d_gene: -
v_gene: TRBV7-3
abundance: -
CDR3nt: TGTGCCAGCAGCTTACAGGAGGGAATCACTGAAGCTTTCTTT
CDR3aa: CASSLQEGITEAFF

j_gene: TRBJ2-2
d_gene: -
v_gene: TRBV2
abundance: -
CDR3nt: TGTGCCAGCAGTGCTCTGGCGGGCACCGGGGAGCTGTTTTTT
CDR3aa: CASSALAGTGELFF

j_gene: TRBJ2-7
d_gene: -
v_gene: TRBV4-3
abundance: -
CDR3nt: TGCGCCAGCAGCGAAGGGGCCTTCTCCTACGAGCAGTACTTC
CDR3aa: CASSEGAFSYEQYF

j_gene: TRBJ1-5
d_gene: TRBD1
v_gene: TRBV5-5
abundance: -
CDR3nt: TGTGCCAGCAGCTTGGGGGACAGTTTCTATCAGCCCCAGCATTTT
CDR3aa: CASSLGDSFYQPQHF

j_gene: TRBJ1-1
d_gene: -
v_gene: TRBV5-1
abundance: few
CDR3nt: TGCGCCAGCAGCGATAACAGGGAACGAGCTTTCTTT
CDR3aa: CASSDNRERAFF

j_gene: TRBJ1-1
d_gene: TRBD1
v_gene: TRBV11-2
abundance: -
CDR3nt: TGTGCCAGCACCCTAACAGGGGGCGCGCACACTGAAGCTTTCTTT
CDR3aa: CASTLTGGAHTEAFF

j_gene: TRBJ2-3
d_gene: TRBD1
v_gene: TRBV29-1
abundance: once
CDR3nt: TGCAGCGTCCGACAGGGAACAGATACGCAGTATTTT
CDR3aa: CSVRQGTDTQYF

j_gene: TRBJ1-2
d_gene: TRBD1
v_gene: TRBV14
abundance: -
CDR3nt: TGTGCCAGCAGCCCGAGACAGGGATCTGGCTACACCTTC
CDR3aa: CASSPRQGSGYTF

j_gene: TRBJ2-5
d_gene: -
v_gene: TRBV14
abundance: -
CDR3nt: TGTGCCAGCAGCCATGACCCTGGGGGGTTTGTCGCCGAGACCCAGTACTTC
CDR3aa: CASSHDPGGFVAETQYF

j_gene: TRBJ2-3
d_gene: TRBD2
v_gene: TRBV7-2
abundance: -
CDR3nt: TGTGCCAGCAGCTCCCGACTAGCGGGACCTAGCACAGATACGCAGTATTTT
CDR3aa: CASSSRLAGPSTDTQYF

j_gene: TRBJ2-7
d_gene: TRBD2
v_gene: TRBV5-1
abundance: -
CDR3nt: TGCGCCAGCAGCCCCGGGACTAGCGGTAGGGGAGGGCAGTACTTC
CDR3aa: CASSPGTSGRGGQYF

j_gene: TRBJ1-5
d_gene: -
v_gene: TRBV6-6
abundance: -
CDR3nt: TGTGCCAGCAGCCGGGTGGATCAGCCCCAGCATTTT
CDR3aa: CASSRVDQPQHF

j_gene: TRBJ2-3
d_gene: TRBD2
v_gene: TRBV14
abundance: -
CDR3nt: TGTGCCAGCAGCCAAGGCCCTAGGACTAGCGACTACACAGATACGCAGTATTTT
CDR3aa: CASSQGPRTSDYTDTQYF

j_gene: TRBJ2-1
d_gene: TRBD2
v_gene: TRBV13
abundance: once
CDR3nt: TGTGCCAGCAGCTCCCCGGGACTAGCGGGGGGTAATGAGCAGTTCTTC
CDR3aa: CASSSPGLAGGNEQFF

j_gene: TRBJ1-1
d_gene: TRBD1
v_gene: TRBV25-1
abundance: -
CDR3nt: TGTGCCAGCAGTGGGTACGGGACAGGGCCTACCATGAACACTGAAGCTTTCTTT
CDR3aa: CASSGYGTGPTMNTEAFF

j_gene: TRBJ2-7
d_gene: TRBD1
v_gene: TRBV18
abundance: -
CDR3nt: TGTGCCAGCTCATCCGGGACAGGAGCCTACGAGCAGTACTTC
CDR3aa: CASSSGTGAYEQYF

j_gene: TRBJ2-7
d_gene: TRBD2
v_gene: TRBV6-6
abundance: -
CDR3nt: TGTGCCAGCAGTTACAGCGGGACTAGTGCCTACGAGCAGTACTTC
CDR3aa: CASSYSGTSAYEQYF

j_gene: TRBJ2-7
d_gene: -
v_gene: TRBV6-1
abundance: -
CDR3nt: TGTGCCAGCAGTGACCCGGGACTCCTCTCCTACGAGCAGTACTTC
CDR3aa: CASSDPGLLSYEQYF

j_gene: TRBJ1-2
d_gene: -
v_gene: TRBV19
abundance: -
CDR3nt: TGTGCCAGTAGTATAGATCGACGGGGCGGGGAAAACTATGGCTACACCTTC
CDR3aa: CASSIDRRGGENYGYTF

j_gene: TRBJ2-7
d_gene: TRBD1
v_gene: TRBV27
abundance: many
CDR3nt: TGTGCCAGCAGTCCCAGGACAGGGAGTCAGGTCGAGCAGTACTTC
CDR3aa: CASSPRTGSQVEQYF

j_gene: TRBJ2-5
d_gene: TRBD1
v_gene: TRBV5-1
abundance: -
CDR3nt: TGCGCCAGCAGGGCAGGGGGCGGAGGAGAAGAGACCCAGTACTTC
CDR3aa: CASRAGGGGEETQYF

j_gene: TRBJ1-2
d_gene: TRBD1
v_gene: TRBV30
abundance: -
CDR3nt: TGTGCCTCCGCCCGTGGGGGGACAGGGTGGTTTGGCTACACCTTC
CDR3aa: CASARGGTGWFGYTF

j_gene: TRBJ1-4
d_gene: -
v_gene: TRBV19
abundance: -
CDR3nt: TGTGCCAGTAGTATGGACAGCTTGAATGAAAAACTGTTTTTT
CDR3aa: CASSMDSLNEKLFF

j_gene: TRBJ2-7
d_gene: TRBD1
v_gene: TRBV5-6
abundance: -
CDR3nt: TGTGCCAGCAGCAGCCGGGACAGGGACCTCTACGAGCAGTACTTC
CDR3aa: CASSSRDRDLYEQYF

j_gene: TRBJ2-7
d_gene: TRBD2
v_gene: TRBV27
abundance: -
CDR3nt: TGTGCCAGCAGTTTAAAGCGGGAGAGCTACGAGCAGTACTTC
CDR3aa: CASSLKRESYEQYF

j_gene: TRBJ2-3
d_gene: TRBD2
v_gene: TRBV5-1
abundance: -
CDR3nt: TGCGCCAGCAGGGGACTAGCGTCTAGCACAGATACGCAGTATTTT
CDR3aa: CASRGLASSTDTQYF